Listed below are T cell receptor beta chains from one sample, sequenced in a study of T cell responses to AZD1222 COVID-19 vaccine. Some clones are missing from TCRdb's copy, which holds only in-frame ones; the method was immunoSEQ multiplex PCR. The table shows 250,000 to 300,000 clones, with 90% to 95% occurring only once. The source was peripheral blood, collected 28 days after the second AZD1222 dose. These receptors originate from an adult who received the AZD1222 COVID-19 vaccine. The CDR3 runs from the conserved cysteine through the conserved F or W. A D gene is named only where the DNA matches it firmly. Expanded clones get a size class; other rows say once, few or many, or leave the size out.

v_call	d_call	clone_size	j_call	cdr3_nt	cdr3_aa
TRBV3-1/TRBV3-2	NA	NA	TRBJ2-7	TGTGCCAGCAGCCAATTAGGTTACTACGAGCAGTACTTC	CASSQLGYYEQYF
TRBV6-6	NA	NA	TRBJ1-6	TGTGCCAGCAGTTACTCGACATTTAATTCACCCCTCCACTTT	CASSYSTFNSPLHF
TRBV28	TRBD1	NA	TRBJ1-2	TGTGCCAGCAGTTCACAGGGGGAGAGGGGAAACTATGGCTACACCTTC	CASSSQGERGNYGYTF
TRBV6-5	NA	NA	TRBJ1-5	TGTGCCAGCAAACTGTGGGGCCAGCCCCAGCATTTT	CASKLWGQPQHF
TRBV5-1	NA	NA	TRBJ1-4	TGCGCCAGCAGCTTGGAGGGTCCCGCAACTAATGAAAAACTGTTTTTT	CASSLEGPATNEKLFF
TRBV19	NA	NA	TRBJ2-2	TGTGCCAGTAGTTTCTTACCAGGGGCCGGGGAGCTGTTTTTT	CASSFLPGAGELFF
TRBV5-5	NA	once	TRBJ2-5	TGTGCCAGCAGCTTGGAGGACTTCAGGTACTTC	CASSLEDFRYF
TRBV4-2	TRBD1	NA	TRBJ1-2	TGTGCCAGCAGCCCAGGGACAGCCTCGACTAACTATGGCTACACCTTC	CASSPGTASTNYGYTF
TRBV7-9	NA	NA	TRBJ2-2	TGTGCCAGCAGCTTAGAGGGGAACACCGGGGAGCTGTTTTTT	CASSLEGNTGELFF
TRBV11-2	NA	NA	TRBJ1-1	TGTGCCAGCAGCCCCATCCGGGGGTGGACTGAAGCTTTCTTT	CASSPIRGWTEAFF
TRBV6-5	NA	NA	TRBJ2-5	TGTGCCAGCAAGATAGGGGAAGAGACCCAGTACTTC	CASKIGEETQYF
TRBV5-1	NA	NA	TRBJ2-7	TGCGCCACTGTGAAGAACAGGGAGAGTATCTACGAGCAGTACTTC	CATVKNRESIYEQYF
TRBV28	NA	NA	TRBJ1-2	TGTGCCAGCAGTTTAAAGGGGCGGGGCTACACCTTC	CASSLKGRGYTF
TRBV7-3	TRBD2	once	TRBJ2-2	TGTGCCAGCAGCTTAAGAGCGGGAGGGCCCACCGGGGAGCTGTTTTTT	CASSLRAGGPTGELFF